These T cell receptor beta chains were read from a single sample in a study of shared clonotypes between healthy human individuals. Some clones are missing from TCRdb's copy, which holds only in-frame ones; the method was immunoSEQ multiplex PCR. The top ten clones hold about 0.4% of a sample with over a million clones, under 99% of them seen once. The sequencing sample was made of naive CD4+ T cells sorted from blood. Receptors originate from a man younger than 40 in good health. The CDR3 runs from the conserved cysteine through the conserved F or W. D genes are given only for firm matches. Clone size is not always given. Where it is, it says once, few, many or a class for expanded clones.

cdr3_length,clone_size,d_call,v_call,j_call,cdr3_aa,cdr3_nt
13,-,-,TRBV7-2,TRBJ2-7,CASSYTPGSEQYF,TGTGCCAGCAGCTACACACCAGGCTCCGAGCAGTACTTC
15,-,-,TRBV7-8,TRBJ2-3,CASSLIGAGTDTQYF,TGTGCCAGCAGCTTAATAGGGGCTGGCACAGATACGCAGTATTTT
15,-,TRBD2,TRBV9,TRBJ2-1,CASSVEGLATVEQFF,TGTGCCAGCAGCGTAGAGGGACTAGCAACGGTTGAGCAGTTCTTC
16,-,TRBD2,TRBV6-1,TRBJ2-7,CASSEVASGTFYEQYF,TGTGCCAGCAGTGAGGTCGCTAGCGGGACCTTCTACGAGCAGTACTTC
15,-,-,TRBV15,TRBJ2-7,CATSRDRPSSYEQYF,TGTGCCACCAGCAGAGATCGTCCGAGCTCCTACGAGCAGTACTTC
12,-,TRBD1,TRBV5-4,TRBJ1-1,CASSKDRARAFF,TGTGCCAGCAGCAAAGACAGGGCGAGGGCTTTCTTT
15,-,-,TRBV7-3,TRBJ1-5,CASSFSGDSNQPQHF,TGTGCCAGCAGCTTTTCAGGAGATAGCAATCAGCCCCAGCATTTT
13,-,-,TRBV6-4,TRBJ1-1,CASSAGINTEAFF,TGTGCCAGCAGTGCAGGAATTAACACTGAAGCTTTCTTT
16,-,-,TRBV19,TRBJ2-7,CASSTHSTGIAYEQYF,TGTGCCAGTAGTACCCATTCTACAGGGATCGCCTACGAGCAGTACTTC
12,-,TRBD2,TRBV7-6,TRBJ2-3,CASSQAGATQYF,TGTGCCAGCAGCCAAGCGGGAGCCACACAGTATTTT
13,-,TRBD1,TRBV6-5,TRBJ1-3,CASRPTGRDTIYF,TGTGCCAGCAGACCGACAGGGAGGGACACCATATATTTT
15,-,TRBD1,TRBV5-5,TRBJ2-7,CASSQVSGTDYEQYF,TGTGCCAGCAGCCAAGTTTCCGGGACAGACTACGAGCAGTACTTC
15,-,-,TRBV2,TRBJ2-3,CASSEFPRREDTQYF,TGTGCCAGCAGTGAATTCCCCCGGCGGGAAGATACGCAGTATTTT
16,-,TRBD1,TRBV15,TRBJ2-3,CATSREGTGFVDTQYF,TGTGCCACCAGCAGAGAAGGGACAGGGTTCGTAGATACGCAGTATTTT
15,-,TRBD2,TRBV5-4,TRBJ2-1,CASSFGLADYNEQFF,TGTGCCAGCAGCTTCGGACTAGCGGATTACAATGAGCAGTTCTTC
13,-,TRBD1,TRBV27,TRBJ2-7,CASSLSSGQGQYF,TGTGCCAGCAGTTTATCCTCGGGACAGGGGCAGTACTTC
11,-,-,TRBV5-5,TRBJ2-7,CASSLSHEQYF,TGTGCCAGCAGCCTCTCCCACGAGCAGTACTTC
15,-,-,TRBV18,TRBJ2-2,CASSPPEWGAGELFF,TGTGCCAGCTCACCACCGGAGTGGGGTGCCGGGGAGCTGTTTTTT
14,-,-,TRBV9,TRBJ2-3,CASSWDKAADTQYF,TGTGCCAGCAGCTGGGACAAAGCTGCAGATACGCAGTATTTT
10,-,-,TRBV20-1,TRBJ2-7,CSAGSYEQYF,TGCAGTGCCGGAAGCTACGAGCAGTACTTC
14,-,TRBD2,TRBV4-3,TRBJ2-1,CASSILAGRNEQFF,TGCGCCAGCAGCATACTAGCGGGGCGCAATGAGCAGTTCTTC
13,-,-,TRBV19,TRBJ2-1,CASRWGNYNEQFF,TGTGCCAGTAGATGGGGGAATTACAATGAGCAGTTCTTC
12,-,-,TRBV28,TRBJ2-7,CASSPGPLEQYF,TGTGCCAGCAGCCCCGGACCCCTCGAGCAGTACTTC
14,-,-,TRBV28,TRBJ2-5,CASRRLGVQETQYF,TGTGCCAGCAGACGATTGGGGGTCCAAGAGACCCAGTACTTC
15,-,-,TRBV25-1,TRBJ2-2,CAKPRGLLNTGELFF,TGTGCCAAACCCAGAGGACTGCTGAACACCGGGGAGCTGTTTTTT
13,-,-,TRBV7-3,TRBJ2-7,CASSSGAPYEQYF,TGTGCCAGCAGCTCTGGGGCGCCCTACGAGCAGTACTTC
14,-,-,TRBV2,TRBJ2-3,CASSGGASTDTQYF,TGTGCCAGCAGTGGTGGGGCTAGCACAGATACGCAGTATTTT
13,once,-,TRBV18,TRBJ1-2,CASSGTTVWGYTF,TGTGCCAGCTCCGGGACAACTGTTTGGGGCTACACCTTC
15,-,-,TRBV6-1,TRBJ1-2,CASSELQVRGYGYTF,TGTGCCAGCAGTGAACTCCAGGTGAGGGGCTATGGCTACACCTTC
16,-,TRBD2,TRBV10-3,TRBJ2-7,CAISPGLAGGLYEQYF,TGTGCCATCAGCCCGGGACTAGCGGGAGGCCTCTACGAGCAGTACTTC
14,-,-,TRBV29-1,TRBJ2-5,CSVLGTEDKQTQYF,TGCAGCGTCCTAGGGACGGAGGATAAACAGACCCAGTACTTC
15,-,TRBD1,TRBV2,TRBJ1-5,CASTGTGTGQRPQHF,TGTGCCAGCACCGGGACGGGGACAGGGCAGCGGCCCCAGCATTTT
16,-,-,TRBV7-9,TRBJ1-3,CASSSTAEQLKNTIYF,TGTGCCAGCAGCTCGACAGCGGAACAACTCAAAAACACCATATATTTT
18,once,-,TRBV7-9,TRBJ2-1,CASSLGGGLESFYNEQFF,TGTGCCAGCAGCTTAGGAGGCGGGTTGGAATCTTTTTACAATGAGCAGTTCTTC
19,-,-,TRBV9,TRBJ2-1,CASSVHPGQGRYSYNEQFF,TGTGCCAGCAGCGTTCACCCGGGGCAGGGGCGTTACTCCTACAATGAGCAGTTCTTC